The sequence of this T cell receptor (beta chain) was determined in a study of T cell repertoires in cytomegalovirus infection. About this clonotype itself: The antigen remains unidentified.

From the reads, TCRdb called clonotypes with MiXCR, one entry per CDR3 protein. Of a few hundred thousand distinct CDR3 sequences listed, just under 30% were seen once; the top ten hold 20%. The receptor was isolated from a human donor in good health (CMV status not recorded). Some clones in this sample may be carry-over from other donors' samples. The source was cultured PBMCs, collected from culture after CMV antigen stimulation.

The CDR3 protein is CASSQVTRSEGTDTQYF. The DNA for the CDR3 is TGTGCCAGCAGCCAAGTAACGAGGTCGGAGGGCACAGATACGCAGTATTTT. V is TRBV14 and J is TRBJ2-3, with D perhaps TRBD2 (5 bases). The CDR3 is 17 residues long. Trimming removed 1 base from V and 1 base from J, with 15 bases in between. Germline V gene data show CDR1 as SGHDN and CDR2 as FVKESK.